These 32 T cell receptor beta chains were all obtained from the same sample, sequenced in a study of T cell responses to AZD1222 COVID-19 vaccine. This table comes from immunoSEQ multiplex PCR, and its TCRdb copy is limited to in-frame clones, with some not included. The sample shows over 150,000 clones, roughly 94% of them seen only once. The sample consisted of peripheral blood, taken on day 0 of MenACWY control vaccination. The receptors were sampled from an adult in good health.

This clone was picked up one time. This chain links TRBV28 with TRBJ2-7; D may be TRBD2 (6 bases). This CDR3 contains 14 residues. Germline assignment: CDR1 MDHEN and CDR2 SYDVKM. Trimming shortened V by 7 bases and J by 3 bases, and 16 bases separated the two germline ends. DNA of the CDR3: TGTGCCAGCAATCAATTATGGGGGGACTACGAGCAGTACTTC. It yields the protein CASNQLWGDYEQYF.

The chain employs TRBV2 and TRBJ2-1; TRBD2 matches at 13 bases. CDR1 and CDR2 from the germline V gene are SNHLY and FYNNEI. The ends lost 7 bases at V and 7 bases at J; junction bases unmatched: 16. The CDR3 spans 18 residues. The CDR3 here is CASTRRGETSGRLNEQFF. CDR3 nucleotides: TGTGCCAGCACCCGAAGGGGAGAGACTAGCGGGAGGCTGAATGAGCAGTTCTTC.

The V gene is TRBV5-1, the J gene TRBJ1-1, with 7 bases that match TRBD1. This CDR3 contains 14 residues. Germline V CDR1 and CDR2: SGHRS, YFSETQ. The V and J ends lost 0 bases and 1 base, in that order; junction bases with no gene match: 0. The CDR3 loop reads CASSLGDRNTEAFF. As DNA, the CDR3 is TGCGCCAGCAGCTTGGGGGACAGGAACACTGAAGCTTTCTTT.

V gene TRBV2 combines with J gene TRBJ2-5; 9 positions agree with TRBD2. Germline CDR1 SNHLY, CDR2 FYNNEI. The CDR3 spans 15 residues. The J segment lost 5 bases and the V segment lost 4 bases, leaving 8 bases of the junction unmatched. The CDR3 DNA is TGTGCCAGCAGTGTCAGGTCTAGCGGGAAGGAGACCCAGTACTTC. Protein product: CASSVRSSGKETQYF.

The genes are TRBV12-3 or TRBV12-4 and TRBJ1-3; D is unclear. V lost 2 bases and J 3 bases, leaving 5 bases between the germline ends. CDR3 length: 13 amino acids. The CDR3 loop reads CASSLNGGNTIYF. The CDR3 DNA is TGTGCCAGCAGTTTAAATGGTGGAAACACCATATATTTT.

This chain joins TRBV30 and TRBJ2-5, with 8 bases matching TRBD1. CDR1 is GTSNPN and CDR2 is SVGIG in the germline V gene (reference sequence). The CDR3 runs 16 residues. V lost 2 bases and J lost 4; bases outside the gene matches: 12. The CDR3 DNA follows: TGTGCCTGGAGTCCCCGACAGGGGCGATGGGTAGAGACCCAGTACTTC. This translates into CAWSPRQGRWVETQYF.

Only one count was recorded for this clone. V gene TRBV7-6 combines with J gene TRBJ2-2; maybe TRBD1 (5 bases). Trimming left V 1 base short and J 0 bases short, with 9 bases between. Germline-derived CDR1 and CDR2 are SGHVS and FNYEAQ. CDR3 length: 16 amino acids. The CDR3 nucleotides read TGTGCCAGCAGCTTAGTGTCGACAGCGAACACCGGGGAGCTGTTTTTT. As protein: CASSLVSTANTGELFF.

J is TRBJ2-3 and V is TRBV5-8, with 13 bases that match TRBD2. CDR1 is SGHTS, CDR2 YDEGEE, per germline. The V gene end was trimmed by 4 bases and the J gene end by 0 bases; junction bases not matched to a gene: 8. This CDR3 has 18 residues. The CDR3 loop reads CASSAGTSGVRSTDTQYF. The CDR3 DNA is TGTGCCAGCAGCGCTGGGACTAGCGGGGTACGGAGCACAGATACGCAGTATTTT. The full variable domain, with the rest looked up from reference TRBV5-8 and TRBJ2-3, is EAGVTQSPTHLIKTRGQQATLRCSPISGHTSVYWYQQALGLGLQFLLWYDEGEERNRGNFPPRFSGRQFPNYSSELNVNALELEDSALYLCASSAGTSGVRSTDTQYFGPGTRLTVL.

CDR3 DNA: TGTGCCAGCAGTTGGCAGCGGGTGGGCAATGAGCAGTTCTTC. It is translated as CASSWQRVGNEQFF. The chain carries TRBV6-5 and TRBJ2-1; D possibly corresponds to TRBD2 (6 bases). CDR3 size: 14 residues. V lost 4 bases and J lost 6, with 13 bases in between. Germline values: CDR1 MNHEY, CDR2 SVGAGI.

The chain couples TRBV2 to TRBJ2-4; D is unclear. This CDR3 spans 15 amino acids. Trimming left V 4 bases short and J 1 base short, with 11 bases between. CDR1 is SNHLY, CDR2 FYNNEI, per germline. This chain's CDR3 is CASSGSSWAKNIQYF. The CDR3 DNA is TGTGCCAGCAGTGGCTCCTCTTGGGCCAAAAACATTCAGTACTTC. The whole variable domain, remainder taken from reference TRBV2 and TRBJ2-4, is EPEVTQTPSHQVTQMGQEVILRCVPISNHLYFYWYRQILGQKVEFLVSFYNNEISEKSEIFDDQFSVERPDGSNFTLKIRSTKLEDSAMYFCASSGSSWAKNIQYFGAGTRLSVL.

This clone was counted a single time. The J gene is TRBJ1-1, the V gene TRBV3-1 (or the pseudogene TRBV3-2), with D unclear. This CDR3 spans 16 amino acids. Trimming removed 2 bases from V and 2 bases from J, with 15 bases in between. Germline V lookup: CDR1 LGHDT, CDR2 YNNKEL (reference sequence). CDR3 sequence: CASSQLNGGLNTEAFF. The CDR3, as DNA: TGTGCCAGCAGCCAATTAAACGGTGGATTAAACACTGAAGCTTTCTTT.

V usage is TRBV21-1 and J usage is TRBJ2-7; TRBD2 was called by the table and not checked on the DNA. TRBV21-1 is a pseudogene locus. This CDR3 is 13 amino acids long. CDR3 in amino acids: CAQSEESTYEQYF. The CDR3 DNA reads TGTGCCCAGTCGGAGGAATCAACCTACGAGCAGTACTTC.

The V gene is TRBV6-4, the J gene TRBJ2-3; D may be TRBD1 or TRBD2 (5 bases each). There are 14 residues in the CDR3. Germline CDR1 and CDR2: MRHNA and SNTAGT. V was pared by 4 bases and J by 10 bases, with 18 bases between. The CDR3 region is CASSVRDPKGAQYF. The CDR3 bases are TGTGCCAGCAGTGTCAGGGACCCCAAAGGGGCGCAGTATTTT.

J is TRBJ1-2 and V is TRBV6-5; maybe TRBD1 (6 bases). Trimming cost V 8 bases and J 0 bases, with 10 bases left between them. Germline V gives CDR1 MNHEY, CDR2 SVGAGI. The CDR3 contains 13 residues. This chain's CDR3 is CASPRGPNYGYTF. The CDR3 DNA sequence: TGTGCCAGCCCCCGGGGGCCTAACTATGGCTACACCTTC.

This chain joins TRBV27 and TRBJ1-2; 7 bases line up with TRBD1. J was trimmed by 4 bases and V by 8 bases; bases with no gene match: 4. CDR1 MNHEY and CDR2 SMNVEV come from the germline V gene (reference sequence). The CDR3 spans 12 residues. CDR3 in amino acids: CASGQDLYGYTF. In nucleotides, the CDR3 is TGTGCCAGCGGACAGGACCTCTATGGCTACACCTTC.

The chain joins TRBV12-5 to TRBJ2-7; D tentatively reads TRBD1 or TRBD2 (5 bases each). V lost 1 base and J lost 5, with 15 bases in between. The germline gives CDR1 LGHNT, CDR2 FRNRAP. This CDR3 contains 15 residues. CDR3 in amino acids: CASGLARGVIHEQYF. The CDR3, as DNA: TGTGCTAGTGGTTTGGCTCGAGGGGTAATCCACGAGCAGTACTTC. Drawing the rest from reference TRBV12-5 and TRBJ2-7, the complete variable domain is DARVTQTPRHKVTEMGQEVTMRCQPILGHNTVFWYRQTMMQGLELLAYFRNRAPLDDSGMPKDRFSAEMPDATLATLKIQPSEPRDSAVYFCASGLARGVIHEQYFGPGTRLTVT.

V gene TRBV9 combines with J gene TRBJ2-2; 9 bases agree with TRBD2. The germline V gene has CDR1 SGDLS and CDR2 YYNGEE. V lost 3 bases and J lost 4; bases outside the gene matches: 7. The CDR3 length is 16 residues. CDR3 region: CASSARSSGATGELFF. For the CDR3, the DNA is TGTGCCAGCAGCGCCCGCTCTAGCGGGGCCACCGGGGAGCTGTTTTTT.

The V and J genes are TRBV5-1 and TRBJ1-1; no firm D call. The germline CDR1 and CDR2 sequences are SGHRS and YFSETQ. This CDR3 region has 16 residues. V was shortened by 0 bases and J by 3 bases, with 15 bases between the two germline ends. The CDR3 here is CASSLDGLGSDTEAFF. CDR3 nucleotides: TGCGCCAGCAGCTTGGATGGTTTAGGGTCGGACACTGAAGCTTTCTTT.

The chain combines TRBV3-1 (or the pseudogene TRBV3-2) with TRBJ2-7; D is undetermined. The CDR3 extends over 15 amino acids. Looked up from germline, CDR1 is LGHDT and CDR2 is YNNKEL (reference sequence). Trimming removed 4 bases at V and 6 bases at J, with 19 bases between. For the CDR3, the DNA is TGTGCCAGCAGCCGTGTCGGTTTTCCTGGATCCGAGCAGTACTTC. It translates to CASSRVGFPGSEQYF.

The CDR3 protein is CASSRRGVKNIQYF. The CDR3 DNA is TGCGCCAGCTCCCGGCGGGGGGTCAAAAACATTCAGTACTTC. V usage is TRBV10-1 and J usage is TRBJ2-4; 8 nucleotides agree with TRBD2. CDR3 length: 14 amino acids. Germline CDR1 and CDR2: WNHNN and SYGVQD (reference sequence). The ends lost 8 bases at V and 3 bases at J; junction bases unmatched: 6.

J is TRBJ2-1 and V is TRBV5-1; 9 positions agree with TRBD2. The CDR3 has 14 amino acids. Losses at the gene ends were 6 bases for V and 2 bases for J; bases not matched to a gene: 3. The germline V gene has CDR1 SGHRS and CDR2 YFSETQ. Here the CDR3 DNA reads TGCGCCAGCAAGCGGGAGGAGGCCTACAATGAGCAGTTCTTC. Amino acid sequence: CASKREEAYNEQFF. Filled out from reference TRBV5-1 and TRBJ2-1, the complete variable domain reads KAGVTQTPRYLIKTRGQQVTLSCSPISGHRSVSWYQQTPGQGLQFLFEYFSETQRNKGNFPGRFSGRQFSNSRSEMNVSTLELGDSALYLCASKREEAYNEQFFGPGTRLTVL.

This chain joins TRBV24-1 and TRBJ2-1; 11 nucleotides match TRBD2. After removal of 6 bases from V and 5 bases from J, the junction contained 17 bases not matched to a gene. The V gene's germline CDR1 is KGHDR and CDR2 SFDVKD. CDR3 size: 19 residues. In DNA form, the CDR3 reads TGTGCCACCAGTCAGAATCCGGGGCTAGCGGGAGGAATCGACAATGAGCAGTTCTTC. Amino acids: CATSQNPGLAGGIDNEQFF.

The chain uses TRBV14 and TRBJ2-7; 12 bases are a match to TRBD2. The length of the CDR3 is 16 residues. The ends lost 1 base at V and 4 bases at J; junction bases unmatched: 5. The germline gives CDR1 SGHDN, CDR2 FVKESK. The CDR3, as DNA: TGTGCCAGCAGCCAAGGTCGGACTAGCGGGAATTACGAGCAGTACTTC. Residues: CASSQGRTSGNYEQYF.

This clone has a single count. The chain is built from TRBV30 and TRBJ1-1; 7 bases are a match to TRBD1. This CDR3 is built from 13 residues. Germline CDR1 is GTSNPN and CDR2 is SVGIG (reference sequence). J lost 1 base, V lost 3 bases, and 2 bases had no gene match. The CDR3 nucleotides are TGTGCCTGGAGGACAGGGACGAACACTGAAGCTTTCTTT. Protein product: CAWRTGTNTEAFF.

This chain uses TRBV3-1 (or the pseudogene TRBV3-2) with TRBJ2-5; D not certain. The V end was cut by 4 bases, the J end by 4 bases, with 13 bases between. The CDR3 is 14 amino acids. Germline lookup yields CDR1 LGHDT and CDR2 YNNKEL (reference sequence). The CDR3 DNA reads TGTGCCAGCAGCCCTCAGTTTTGGGCAGAGACCCAGTACTTC. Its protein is CASSPQFWAETQYF.

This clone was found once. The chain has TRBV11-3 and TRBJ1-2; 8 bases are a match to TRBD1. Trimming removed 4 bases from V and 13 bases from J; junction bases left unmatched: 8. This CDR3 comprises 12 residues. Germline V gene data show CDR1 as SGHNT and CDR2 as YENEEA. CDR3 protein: CASSYLDRAITF. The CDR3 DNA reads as TGTGCCAGCAGCTACCTGGACAGGGCGATCACCTTC.

CDR3 protein: CASSHFLGSGTTYEQYF. The DNA of the CDR3 is TGCGCCAGCAGCCACTTTCTTGGGAGCGGGACGACCTACGAGCAGTACTTC. The chain carries TRBV4-1 and TRBJ2-7, with 7 bases fitting TRBD2. The V gene end was trimmed by 3 bases and the J gene end by 2 bases; junction bases not matched to a gene: 13. The CDR3 totals 17 residues. Germline loops: CDR1 MGHRA, CDR2 YSYEKL.

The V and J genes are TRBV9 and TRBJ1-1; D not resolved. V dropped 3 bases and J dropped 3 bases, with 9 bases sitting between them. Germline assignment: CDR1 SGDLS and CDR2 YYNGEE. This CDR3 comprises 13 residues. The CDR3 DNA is TGTGCCAGCAGCGCCTCCTTGGACACTGAAGCTTTCTTT. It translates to CASSASLDTEAFF.

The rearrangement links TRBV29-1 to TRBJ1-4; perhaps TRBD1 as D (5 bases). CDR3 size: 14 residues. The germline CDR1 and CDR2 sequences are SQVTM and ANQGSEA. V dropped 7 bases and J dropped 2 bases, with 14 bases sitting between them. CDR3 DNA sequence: TGCAGCGCACGCATCGGGACCACTAATGAAAAACTGTTTTTT. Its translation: CSARIGTTNEKLFF.

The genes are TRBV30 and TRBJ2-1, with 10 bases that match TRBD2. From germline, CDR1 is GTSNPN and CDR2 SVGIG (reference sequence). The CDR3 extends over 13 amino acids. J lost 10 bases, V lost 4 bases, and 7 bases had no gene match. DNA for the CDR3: TGTGCCTGGAATCTAGCGGGAGTAAAGGAGCAGTTCTTC. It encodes CAWNLAGVKEQFF.

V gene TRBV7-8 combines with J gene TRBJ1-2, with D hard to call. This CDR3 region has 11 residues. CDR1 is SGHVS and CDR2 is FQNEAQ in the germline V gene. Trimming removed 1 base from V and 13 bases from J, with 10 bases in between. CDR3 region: CASSLELDPTF. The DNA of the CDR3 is TGTGCCAGCAGCTTAGAGCTGGATCCCACCTTC.

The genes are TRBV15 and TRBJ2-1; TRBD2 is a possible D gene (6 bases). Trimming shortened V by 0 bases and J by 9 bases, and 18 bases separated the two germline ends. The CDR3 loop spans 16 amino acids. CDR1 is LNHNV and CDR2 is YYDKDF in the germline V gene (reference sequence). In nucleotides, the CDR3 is TGTGCCACCAGCAGAGATAATAGAGGGAGGAGGGGTGAGCAGTTCTTC. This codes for CATSRDNRGRRGEQFF.